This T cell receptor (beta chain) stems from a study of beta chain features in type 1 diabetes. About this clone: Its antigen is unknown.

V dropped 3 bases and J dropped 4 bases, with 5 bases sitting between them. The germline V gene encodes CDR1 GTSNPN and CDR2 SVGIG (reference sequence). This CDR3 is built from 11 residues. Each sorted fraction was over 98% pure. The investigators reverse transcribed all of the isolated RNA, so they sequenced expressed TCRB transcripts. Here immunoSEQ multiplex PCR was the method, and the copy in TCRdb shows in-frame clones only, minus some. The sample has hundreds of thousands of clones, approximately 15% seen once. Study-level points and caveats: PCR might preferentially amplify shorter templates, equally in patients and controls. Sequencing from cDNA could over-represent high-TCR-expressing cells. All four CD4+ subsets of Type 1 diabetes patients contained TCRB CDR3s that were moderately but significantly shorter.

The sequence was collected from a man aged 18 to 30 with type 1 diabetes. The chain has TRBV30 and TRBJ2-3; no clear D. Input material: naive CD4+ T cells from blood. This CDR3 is CAWRRADTQYF. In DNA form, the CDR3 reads TGTGCCTGGAGGAGAGCAGATACGCAGTATTTT.